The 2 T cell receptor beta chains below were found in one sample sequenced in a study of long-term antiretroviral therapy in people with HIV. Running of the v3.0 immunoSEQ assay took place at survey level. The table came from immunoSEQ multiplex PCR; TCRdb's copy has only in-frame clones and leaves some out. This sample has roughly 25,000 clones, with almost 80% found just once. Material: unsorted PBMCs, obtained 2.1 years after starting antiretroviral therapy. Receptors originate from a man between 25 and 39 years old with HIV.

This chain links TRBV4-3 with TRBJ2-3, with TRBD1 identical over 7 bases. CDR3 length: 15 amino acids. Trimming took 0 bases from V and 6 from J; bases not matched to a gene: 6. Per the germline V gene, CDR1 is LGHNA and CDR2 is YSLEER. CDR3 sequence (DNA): TGCGCCAGCAGCCAAGATCAAGGGGGCGGGGATACGCAGTATTTT. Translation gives CASSQDQGGGDTQYF.

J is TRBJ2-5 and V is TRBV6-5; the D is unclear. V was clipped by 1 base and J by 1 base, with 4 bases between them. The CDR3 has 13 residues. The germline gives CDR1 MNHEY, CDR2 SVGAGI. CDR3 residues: CASSYLGQETQYF. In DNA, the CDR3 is TGTGCCAGCAGTTACTTGGGCCAAGAGACCCAGTACTTC.